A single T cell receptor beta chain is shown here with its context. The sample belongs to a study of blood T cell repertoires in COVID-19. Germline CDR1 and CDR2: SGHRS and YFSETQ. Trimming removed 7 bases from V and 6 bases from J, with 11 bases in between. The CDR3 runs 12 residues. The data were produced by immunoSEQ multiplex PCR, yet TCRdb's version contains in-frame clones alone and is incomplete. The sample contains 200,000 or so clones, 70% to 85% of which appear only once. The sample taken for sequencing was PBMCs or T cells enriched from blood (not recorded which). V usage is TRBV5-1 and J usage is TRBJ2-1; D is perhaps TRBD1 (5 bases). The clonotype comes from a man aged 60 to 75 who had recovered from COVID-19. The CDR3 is CASGSGPNEQFF. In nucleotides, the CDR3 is TGCGCCAGCGGTTCAGGGCCCAATGAGCAGTTCTTC.